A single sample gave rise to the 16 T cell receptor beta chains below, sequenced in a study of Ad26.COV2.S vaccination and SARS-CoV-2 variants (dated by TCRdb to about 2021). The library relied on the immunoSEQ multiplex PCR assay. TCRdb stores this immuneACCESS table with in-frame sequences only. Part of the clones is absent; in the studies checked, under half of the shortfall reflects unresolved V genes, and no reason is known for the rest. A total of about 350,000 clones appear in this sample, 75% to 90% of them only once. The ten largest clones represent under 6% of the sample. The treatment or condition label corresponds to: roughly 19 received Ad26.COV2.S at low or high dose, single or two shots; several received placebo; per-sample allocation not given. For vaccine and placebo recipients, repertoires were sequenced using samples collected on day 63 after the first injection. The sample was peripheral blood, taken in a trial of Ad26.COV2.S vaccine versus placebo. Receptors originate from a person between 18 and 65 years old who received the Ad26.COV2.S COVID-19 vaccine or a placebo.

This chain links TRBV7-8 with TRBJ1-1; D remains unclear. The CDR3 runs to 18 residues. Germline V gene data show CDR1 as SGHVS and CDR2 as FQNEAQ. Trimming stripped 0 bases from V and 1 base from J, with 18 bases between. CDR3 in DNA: TGTGCCAGCAGCTTAGCGGTACAGAGGCAGTCTAAGAACACTGAAGCTTTCTTT. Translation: CASSLAVQRQSKNTEAFF.

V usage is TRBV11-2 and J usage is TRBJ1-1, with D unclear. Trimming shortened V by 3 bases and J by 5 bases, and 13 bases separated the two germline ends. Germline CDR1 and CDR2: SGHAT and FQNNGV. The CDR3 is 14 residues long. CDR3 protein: CASSLSAAGTEAFF. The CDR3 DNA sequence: TGTGCCAGCAGCTTGTCGGCCGCGGGGACTGAAGCTTTCTTT.

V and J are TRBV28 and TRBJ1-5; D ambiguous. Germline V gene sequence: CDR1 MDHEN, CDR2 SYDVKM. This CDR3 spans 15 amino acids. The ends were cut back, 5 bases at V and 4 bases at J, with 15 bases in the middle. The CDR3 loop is CASSPREGLNQPQHF. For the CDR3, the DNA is TGTGCCAGCAGTCCGCGGGAGGGTCTAAATCAGCCCCAGCATTTT.

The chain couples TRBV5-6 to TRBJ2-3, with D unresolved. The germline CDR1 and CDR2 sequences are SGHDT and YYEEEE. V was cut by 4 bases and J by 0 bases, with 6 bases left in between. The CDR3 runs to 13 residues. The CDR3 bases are TGTGCCAGCAGCCCTTGGAGCACAGATACGCAGTATTTT. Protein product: CASSPWSTDTQYF. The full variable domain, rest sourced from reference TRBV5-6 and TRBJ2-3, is DAGVTQSPTHLIKTRGQQVTLRCSPKSGHDTVSWYQQALGQGPQFIFQYYEEEERQRGNFPDRFSGHQFPNYSSELNVNALLLGDSALYLCASSPWSTDTQYFGPGTRLTVL.

In nucleotides, the CDR3 is TGTGCCATCTCACGGACAGTGAATGAAAAACTGTTTTTT. This translates into CAISRTVNEKLFF. V gene TRBV28 combines with J gene TRBJ1-4; D may be TRBD1 (6 bases). V gave up 10 bases and J gave up 5 bases, with 14 bases separating them. The V gene's germline CDR1 is MDHEN and CDR2 SYDVKM. The CDR3 sequence is 13 residues long.

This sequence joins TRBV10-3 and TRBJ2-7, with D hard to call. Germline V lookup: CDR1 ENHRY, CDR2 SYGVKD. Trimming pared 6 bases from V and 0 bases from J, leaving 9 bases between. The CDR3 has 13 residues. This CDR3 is CAIREMSSYEQYF. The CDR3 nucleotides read TGTGCCATCAGGGAGATGAGCTCCTACGAGCAGTACTTC.

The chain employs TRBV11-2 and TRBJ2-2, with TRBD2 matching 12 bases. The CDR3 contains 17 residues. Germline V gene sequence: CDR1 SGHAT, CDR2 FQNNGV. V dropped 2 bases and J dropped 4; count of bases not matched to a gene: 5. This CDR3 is CASSLLAGGLGTGELFF. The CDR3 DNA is TGTGCCAGCAGCTTACTAGCGGGGGGGCTTGGCACCGGGGAGCTGTTTTTT.

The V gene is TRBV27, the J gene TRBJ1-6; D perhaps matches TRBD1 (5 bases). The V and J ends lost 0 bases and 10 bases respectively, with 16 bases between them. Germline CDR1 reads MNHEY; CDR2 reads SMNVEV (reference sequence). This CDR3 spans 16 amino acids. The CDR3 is CASSLSGRGIGSPLHF. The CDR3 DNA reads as TGTGCCAGCAGTTTATCGGGGCGGGGAATCGGATCACCCCTCCACTTT.

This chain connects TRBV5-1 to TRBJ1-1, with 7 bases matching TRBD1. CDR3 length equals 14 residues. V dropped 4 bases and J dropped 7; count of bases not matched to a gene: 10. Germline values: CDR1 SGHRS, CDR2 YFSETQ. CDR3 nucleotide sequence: TGCGCCAGCAGCCTCGGACAGGAAGGGGATGAAGCTTTCTTT. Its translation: CASSLGQEGDEAFF.

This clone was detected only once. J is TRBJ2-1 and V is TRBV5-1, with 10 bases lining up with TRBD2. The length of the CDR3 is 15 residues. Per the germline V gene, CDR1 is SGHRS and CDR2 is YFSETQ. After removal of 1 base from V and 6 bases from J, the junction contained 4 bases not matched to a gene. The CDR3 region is CASSLISSGSNEQFF. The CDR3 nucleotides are TGCGCCAGCAGCTTGATTTCTAGCGGGAGCAATGAGCAGTTCTTC. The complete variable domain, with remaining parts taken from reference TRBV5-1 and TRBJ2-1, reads KAGVTQTPRYLIKTRGQQVTLSCSPISGHRSVSWYQQTPGQGLQFLFEYFSETQRNKGNFPGRFSGRQFSNSRSEMNVSTLELGDSALYLCASSLISSGSNEQFFGPGTRLTVL.

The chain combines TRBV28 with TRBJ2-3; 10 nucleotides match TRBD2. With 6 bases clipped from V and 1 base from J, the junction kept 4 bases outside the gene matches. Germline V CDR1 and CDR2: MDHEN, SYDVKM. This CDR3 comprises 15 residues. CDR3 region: CASRLAGGGTDTQYF. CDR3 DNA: TGTGCCAGCAGATTAGCGGGAGGCGGCACAGATACGCAGTATTTT.

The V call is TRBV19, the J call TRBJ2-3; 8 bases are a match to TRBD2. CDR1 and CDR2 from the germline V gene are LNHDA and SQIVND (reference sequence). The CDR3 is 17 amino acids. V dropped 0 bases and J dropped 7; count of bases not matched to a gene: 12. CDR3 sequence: CASSIDLWSGSLNTQYF. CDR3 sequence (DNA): TGTGCCAGTAGTATAGATCTATGGAGCGGGAGCTTGAATACGCAGTATTTT.

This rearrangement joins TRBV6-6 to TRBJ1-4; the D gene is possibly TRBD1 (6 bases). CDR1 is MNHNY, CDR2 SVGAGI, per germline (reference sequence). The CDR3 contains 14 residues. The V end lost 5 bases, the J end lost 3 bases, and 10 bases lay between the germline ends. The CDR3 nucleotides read TGTGCCAGCAGTAAGGACAGTCCTAATGAAAAACTGTTTTTT. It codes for CASSKDSPNEKLFF.

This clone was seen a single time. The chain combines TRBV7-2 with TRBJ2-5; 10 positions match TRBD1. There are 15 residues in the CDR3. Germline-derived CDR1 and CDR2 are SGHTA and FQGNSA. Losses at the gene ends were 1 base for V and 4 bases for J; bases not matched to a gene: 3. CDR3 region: CASSLGQGAAETQYF. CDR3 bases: TGTGCCAGCAGCTTAGGACAGGGGGCGGCAGAGACCCAGTACTTC.

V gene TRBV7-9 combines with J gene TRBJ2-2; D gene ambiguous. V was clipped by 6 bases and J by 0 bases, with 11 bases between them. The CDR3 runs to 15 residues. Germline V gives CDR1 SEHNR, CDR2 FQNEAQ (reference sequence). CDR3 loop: CASSFASANTGELFF. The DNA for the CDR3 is TGTGCCAGCAGTTTTGCATCGGCGAACACCGGGGAGCTGTTTTTT. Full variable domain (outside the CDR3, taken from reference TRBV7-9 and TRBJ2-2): DTGVSQNPRHKITKRGQNVTFRCDPISEHNRLYWYRQTLGQGPEFLTYFQNEAQLEKSRLLSDRFSAERPKGSFSTLEIQRTEQGDSAMYLCASSFASANTGELFFGEGSRLTVL.

The CDR3 sequence: CASSFGAVLNTGELFF. CDR3 nucleotide sequence: TGTGCCAGCAGCTTTGGGGCTGTGTTGAACACCGGGGAGCTGTTTTTT. The chain combines TRBV7-2 with TRBJ2-2, with D perhaps matching TRBD1 (5 bases). The V gene's germline CDR1 is SGHTA and CDR2 FQGNSA. V dropped 3 bases and J dropped 1 base, with 12 bases sitting between them. The CDR3 has 16 amino acids.